Listed below are T cell receptor beta chains from one sample, sequenced in a study of T-cell reconstitution after alpha-beta-depleted transplantation in children. TCRdb reprocessed the PCR reads with MiXCR, giving one entry per CDR3 protein. This table has 580,000 or so distinct CDR3 sequences, more than 20% appearing once. Sequenced material: PBMCs, mostly from graft donor cells, taken 360 days after TCRalphabeta/CD19-depleted stem cell transplant. These receptors all come from a boy under two years old who had a stem cell transplant for acute myeloid leukemia, so the T cells may come from the graft donor. Both conserved end residues are part of each CDR3. Each record gives: clone size, D gene, V gene, J gene, CDR3 DNA, CDR3 protein. The D gene is left open where the match is weak. For some rows the clone size is stated as once, few or many, or as a class when expanded; others skip it.

>.|.|TRBV10-3|TRBJ1-5
TGTGCCATCAGTGAGTCGGCGGCAGGGGGCAATCAGCCCCAGCATTTT
CAISESAAGGNQPQHF
>.|.|TRBV15|TRBJ1-2
TGTGCCACCAGCAGAAGTAACTATGGCTACACCTTC
CATSRSNYGYTF
>many|TRBD2|TRBV5-1|TRBJ2-5
TGCGCCAGCAGCTCGGATATAGGACTAGCGGGGTTCCAAGAGACCCAGTACTTC
CASSSDIGLAGFQETQYF
>few|TRBD1|TRBV6-1|TRBJ2-5
TGTGCCAGCAAGGGAGCGGGGACAGGGGAAGAGACCCAGTACTTC
CASKGAGTGEETQYF
>many|.|TRBV20-1|TRBJ1-6
TGCAGTGCTAGAGATCGGTGGTCCTATAATTCACCCCTCCACTTT
CSARDRWSYNSPLHF
>.|.|TRBV2|TRBJ2-4
TGTGCCAGCAGTGGGGACCAGAGGATTCAGTACTTC
CASSGDQRIQYF
>few|.|TRBV7-9|TRBJ2-7
TGTGCCAGCAGCTTCGAAAGGCAGTACTACGAGCAGTACTTC
CASSFERQYYEQYF
>.|TRBD2|TRBV7-2|TRBJ2-1
TGTGCCAGCAGCTTTCCCGGACTAGCGGGGCACAATGAGCAGTTCTTC
CASSFPGLAGHNEQFF
>.|TRBD1|TRBV6-1|TRBJ2-1
TGTGCCAGCAGTACCGGGACAGGGTTAAAAGAGCAGTTCTTC
CASSTGTGLKEQFF
>.|.|TRBV20-1|TRBJ2-3
TGCAGTGCTATCGGGACCACAGATACGCAGTATTTT
CSAIGTTDTQYF
>many|.|TRBV5-1|TRBJ2-2
TGCGCCAGCAGCCCCCTGACAGGATCCACCGGGGAGCTGTTTTTT
CASSPLTGSTGELFF
>.|.|TRBV5-1|TRBJ2-2
TGCGCCAGCAGCTTAACTCACTCGAACACCGGGGAGCTGTTTTTT
CASSLTHSNTGELFF
>many|.|TRBV20-1|TRBJ2-7
TGCAGTGCTAGAGCTCCAGGGCAGACCTACGAGCAGTACTTC
CSARAPGQTYEQYF
>few|.|TRBV7-2|TRBJ2-5
TGTGCCAGCAGCCCCCGGACACCTCGGGGGGAGACCCAGTACTTC
CASSPRTPRGETQYF
>many|.|TRBV27|TRBJ2-1
TGTGCCAGCAGCCAAAACAATGAGCAGTTCTTC
CASSQNNEQFF
>many|.|TRBV3-1|TRBJ2-1
TGTGCCAGCAGCCAAAGGAGGATGCTCTCCGATGAGCAGTTCTTC
CASSQRRMLSDEQFF
>few|.|TRBV7-3|TRBJ2-3
TGTGCCAGCAGCCAGACTGGAGGGGCTGATACGCAGTATTTT
CASSQTGGADTQYF
>.|TRBD1|TRBV12-3/TRBV12-4|TRBJ2-2
TGTGCCAGCAGTCCCGGGACAGCGTACACCGGGGAGCTGTTTTTT
CASSPGTAYTGELFF
>.|TRBD1|TRBV6-2/TRBV6-3|TRBJ2-1
TGTGCCAGCAGTTACTCACAAGACAGGGAGTTTTACAATGAGCAGTTCTTC
CASSYSQDREFYNEQFF
>.|.|TRBV28|TRBJ1-5
TGTGCCAGCAGTTTATTTAGGACAGTGGTTAGCAATCAGCCCCAGCATTTT
CASSLFRTVVSNQPQHF
>.|TRBD1|TRBV5-1|TRBJ1-2
TGCGCCAGCAGCGTGGGACAGGGGATGACCTATGGCTACACCTTC
CASSVGQGMTYGYTF
>few|.|TRBV20-1|TRBJ1-5
TGCAGTGCTAGCGGACCCTCGTATCAGCCCCAGCATTTT
CSASGPSYQPQHF
>few|.|TRBV28|TRBJ2-1
TGTGCCAGCAGTTTGGGCTGGCAGGGCGGCAATGAGCAGTTCTTC
CASSLGWQGGNEQFF
>few|TRBD1|TRBV13|TRBJ2-1
TGTGCCAGCAGCCCTCGGGACAGGGGACGTTATGAGCAGTTCTTC
CASSPRDRGRYEQFF
>.|.|TRBV12-3/TRBV12-4|TRBJ2-2
TGTGCCAGCAGTTGGGCAACAGGAACCGGGGAGCTGTTTTTT
CASSWATGTGELFF
>.|.|TRBV7-2|TRBJ1-1
TGTGCCAGCAGCGTCTATTACAGTTACATGAACACTGAAGCTTTCTTT
CASSVYYSYMNTEAFF
>.|TRBD2|TRBV20-1|TRBJ2-3
TGCAGTGCTAGACAGGGACTACGCTCAGATACGCAGTATTTT
CSARQGLRSDTQYF
>few|.|TRBV5-1|TRBJ2-1
TGCGCCAGTAGGGGGTCCGGACTAATGGGCTACAATGAGCAGTTCTTC
CASRGSGLMGYNEQFF
>few|TRBD1|TRBV7-6|TRBJ1-2
TGTGCCAGCAGCTCGATGACAGGGGACATGGGCCTTAACTATGGCTACACCTTC
CASSSMTGDMGLNYGYTF
>many|.|TRBV18|TRBJ2-4
TGTGCCAGCTCACCTTACCCAGGAGGAGAAACCAAAAACATTCAGTACTTC
CASSPYPGGETKNIQYF
>few|TRBD1|TRBV6-5|TRBJ2-1
TGTGCCAGCAGTTACTCGATTGACAGGGTCTACAATGAGCAGTTCTTC
CASSYSIDRVYNEQFF
>many|TRBD1|TRBV29-1|TRBJ1-1
TGCAGCACAGGGGATGGGGGCACTGAAGCTTTCTTT
CSTGDGGTEAFF
>few|TRBD1|TRBV6-5|TRBJ1-1
TGTGCCAGCAGTTTCACGGACAGGGCGGCTGAAGCTTTCTTT
CASSFTDRAAEAFF
>many|.|TRBV12-3/TRBV12-4|TRBJ2-5
TGTGCCAGCAGTCCAATCGGACAGCAAGAGACCCAGTACTTC
CASSPIGQQETQYF
>.|TRBD1|TRBV29-1|TRBJ2-2
TGCAGCGTTGAATTACAGGGGGCTGGGGAGCTGTTTTTT
CSVELQGAGELFF
>few|TRBD2|TRBV12-3/TRBV12-4|TRBJ2-7
TGTGCCAGCAGACCCGGACTAGACTACGAGCAGTACTTC
CASRPGLDYEQYF
>.|.|TRBV12-3/TRBV12-4|TRBJ1-6
TGTGCCAGCAGTTGGATTAGCTCCTATAATTCACCCCTCCACTTT
CASSWISSYNSPLHF